This T cell receptor beta chain was identified in a study of CD8+ T cells in alopecia areata listed by TCRdb under 2018. Background for the entire study: The treated patients took part in an open-label pilot trial in which moderate-to-severe alopecia areata was treated with oral tofacitinib at 5 to 10 mg twice daily. Tofacitinib was administered for 6 to 18 months, and 6 months of follow-up off drug were then conducted to assess delayed response and recurrence. The SALT score, which quantifies the percentage of affected scalp surface area, was used to measure disease severity in treated patients. To study T cell clonal expansion in alopecia areata, the researchers applied high-throughput TCRbeta sequencing to both the C3H/HeJ mouse model and human patients. On the human side, TCRbeta sequencing was run on scalp tissue and on sorted CD4+ and CD8+ peripheral blood T cells from healthy controls and from alopecia areata patients with either patchy or totalis/universalis disease. Biopsies were taken from tofacitinib-treated patients at baseline and at 4 and 24 weeks of treatment, and a later scalp biopsy was taken in several of the tofacitinib-treated patients. Scalp clonality was compared across normal scalp (n=4), patchy alopecia areata scalp (n=8), and alopecia totalis/universalis scalp (n=8). RNA was extracted with the PAXgene miRNA kit for fixed scalp, the miRNeasy kit for PBMCs, and the RNeasy kit for mouse skin. TCRbeta CDR3 regions were amplified by immunoSEQ multiplex PCR using 35 Vbeta forward and 13 Jbeta reverse primers.

The sample's time point, from its label and the paper: 4 weeks on oral tofacitinib. In light of the paper, this sample's treatment or condition label describes: oral pan-JAK inhibitor, 5-10 mg twice daily. Peripheral blood and lesional scalp punch biopsies were obtained from patients with alopecia areata. PBMCs were separated by density centrifugation and stained for CD3, CD4 and CD8, after which CD4+ and CD8+ T cells were sorted on a FACSAria. Points the paper makes about the study in general: Compared with normal scalp, lesional scalp had higher clonality and more expanded CD8+ clones, particularly in alopecia totalis/universalis, a pattern that suggests antigenic drive. During tofacitinib treatment, many expanded lesional clones remained in scalp and blood, and this persistence may partly explain relapse after treatment is stopped. Shared TCR sequences between patients were less evident than in mice, which may be partly attributable to HLA diversity in the patient population. Scalp TCR repertoire analysis is complicated because resident alphabeta T cells in normal human skin are also sequenced, whereas mouse skin is dominated by gammadelta T cells. Because the treated cohort was small and included a single nonresponder, larger studies are needed to assess links between baseline CD8+ expansion and response. Tofacitinib significantly decreased scalp clonality and the number of expanded CD8+ clones among the top 100 scalp clones.

As concerns this clone: Its recognized antigen is unknown. No per-base quality is available; no much larger clone lies one base away.

Counted from cysteine to phenylalanine, this CDR3 has 16 amino acids. Only the CDR3 region is kept as DNA, spanning 48 bases read in frame from base 1. Trimming at the junction amounts to 3 bases on V and 1 base on J, and the germline ends lie 14 bases apart. Based on the germline V gene, the CDR1 and CDR2 sequences are SGHTA and FQGNSA. Libraries were made using the immunoSEQ multiplex PCR assay. For TCR sequencing, RNA was extracted from every sample and reverse transcribed into cDNA to serve as template. SuperScript III was used for first-strand cDNA synthesis, primed with a 2:1 mix of oligo-dT and random hexamers. A synthetic immune receptor repertoire was used to assess amplification bias, and residual bias was removed computationally. The paper's data handling went like this. After raw reads were preprocessed to remove errors, the CDR3 was defined following IMGT conventions as running from the conserved cysteine to phenylalanine. Clonality was computed as 1 minus the Shannon entropy, with the entropy normalized by log2 of the number of productive unique TCRs. Scalp TCRbeta sequences were cross-referenced with sorted blood CD4 and CD8 repertoires so that the CD4 or CD8 identity of scalp clones could be inferred. Held by TCRdb, this immuneACCESS table contains in-frame sequences only and omits some clones. Under half of the omission traces to an unresolved V gene where checked; the cause of the rest is unknown. That table supplies the V and J calls and clone size; D and trimming were determined from the DNA. Recorded for this sample are a few hundred thousand clones; roughly 56% of them occurred a single time. Approximately 1.4% of the sample is taken by the ten largest.

This receptor chain uses TRBV7-2 and TRBJ2-3, and perhaps TRBD1 as D gene, on 6 matching bases. The TCR was taken from a human donor with alopecia areata. The material was CD4+ T cells sorted from blood, obtained at week 4, from a patient treated with tofacitinib. The nucleotides are TGTGCCAGCAGCTTGGGACAACAAGGGGGCACAGATACGCAGTATTTT. It encodes CASSLGQQGGTDTQYF.